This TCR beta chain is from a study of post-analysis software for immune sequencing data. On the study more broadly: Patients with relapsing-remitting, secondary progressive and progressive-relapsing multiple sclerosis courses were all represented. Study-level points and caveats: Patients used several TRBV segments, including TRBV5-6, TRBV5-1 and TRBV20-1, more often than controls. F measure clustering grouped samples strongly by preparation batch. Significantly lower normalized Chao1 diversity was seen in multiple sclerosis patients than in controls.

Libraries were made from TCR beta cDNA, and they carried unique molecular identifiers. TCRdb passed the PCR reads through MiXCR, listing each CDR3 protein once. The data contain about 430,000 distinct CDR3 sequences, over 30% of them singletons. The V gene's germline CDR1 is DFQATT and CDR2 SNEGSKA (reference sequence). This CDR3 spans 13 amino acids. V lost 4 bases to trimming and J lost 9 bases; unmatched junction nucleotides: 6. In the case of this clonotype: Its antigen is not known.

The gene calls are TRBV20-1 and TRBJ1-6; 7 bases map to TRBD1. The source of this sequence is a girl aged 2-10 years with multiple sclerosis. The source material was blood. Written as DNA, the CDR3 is TGCAGTGCTAAGGACAGGAGTAGTTCACCCCTCCACTTT. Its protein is CSAKDRSSSPLHF.